This T cell receptor beta chain appears in the sequencing data of a study of shared clonotypes between healthy human individuals. The unsorted samples took around 81 million PBMCs to get genomic DNA. With regard to this clone: Just one base apart from a much larger clone, this may be a read error.

At a deep level, the assay was run. Clones were read by immunoSEQ multiplex PCR, and TCRdb kept only the in-frame ones, dropping some. The table lists some 470,000 clones, 70% to 80% of them singletons. The source of this sequence is a woman in her 40s in good health. Some clones in this sample may be carry-over from other donors' samples. Sequences were obtained from PBMCs.

Here the CDR3 DNA reads TGTGCCAGCAGCCCAGGACAGAACACTGAAGCTTTCTTT. Translated, it gives CASSPGQNTEAFF. The chain links TRBV7-3 to TRBJ1-1, with D possibly being TRBD1 (5 bases). Germline V gene data show CDR1 as SGHTA and CDR2 as FQGTGA. The CDR3 is 13 residues long. Between the trimmed V and J ends, which lost 5 bases and 1 base, there was a span of 8 bases.